This record looks at one T cell receptor beta chain sequence and its context. What it binds is not known. Germline V lookup: CDR1 SGHAT, CDR2 FQNNGV. V gave up 4 bases and J gave up 8 bases; unmatched junction bases: 12. The CDR3 spans 16 residues. The assay was immunoSEQ multiplex PCR, and TCRdb's table has in-frame clones only and misses some. Here the sample spans roughly 100,000 clones, 90% being singletons. The sample originates from a study of T cell responses to AZD1222 COVID-19 vaccine. General study findings and limits: It should be noted that donors were predominantly white British and more often female, and clonal diversity was possibly underestimated.

The receptor's source is an adult in good health. J is TRBJ2-1 and V is TRBV11-2; TRBD1 matches at 9 bases. The input for sequencing was peripheral blood, taken on day 0 of AZD1222 vaccination. CDR3 sequence (DNA): TGTGCCAGCAGCTCACCCGGGACAGGGATTAGCGATGAGCAGTTCTTC. This gives the protein CASSSPGTGISDEQFF.